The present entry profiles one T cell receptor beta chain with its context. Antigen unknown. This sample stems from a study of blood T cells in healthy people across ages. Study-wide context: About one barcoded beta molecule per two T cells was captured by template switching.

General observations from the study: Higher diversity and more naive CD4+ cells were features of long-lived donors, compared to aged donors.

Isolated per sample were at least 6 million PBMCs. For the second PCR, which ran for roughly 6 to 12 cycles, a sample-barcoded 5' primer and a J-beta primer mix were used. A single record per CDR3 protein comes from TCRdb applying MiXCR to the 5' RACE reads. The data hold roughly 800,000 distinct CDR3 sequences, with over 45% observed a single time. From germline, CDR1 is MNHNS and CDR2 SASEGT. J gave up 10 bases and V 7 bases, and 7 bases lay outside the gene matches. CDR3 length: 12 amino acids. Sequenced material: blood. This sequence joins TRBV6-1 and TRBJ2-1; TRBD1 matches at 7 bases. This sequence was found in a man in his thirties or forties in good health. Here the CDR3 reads CASTGDSREQFF. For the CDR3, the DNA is TGTGCCAGCACCGGGGACAGTCGGGAGCAGTTCTTC.